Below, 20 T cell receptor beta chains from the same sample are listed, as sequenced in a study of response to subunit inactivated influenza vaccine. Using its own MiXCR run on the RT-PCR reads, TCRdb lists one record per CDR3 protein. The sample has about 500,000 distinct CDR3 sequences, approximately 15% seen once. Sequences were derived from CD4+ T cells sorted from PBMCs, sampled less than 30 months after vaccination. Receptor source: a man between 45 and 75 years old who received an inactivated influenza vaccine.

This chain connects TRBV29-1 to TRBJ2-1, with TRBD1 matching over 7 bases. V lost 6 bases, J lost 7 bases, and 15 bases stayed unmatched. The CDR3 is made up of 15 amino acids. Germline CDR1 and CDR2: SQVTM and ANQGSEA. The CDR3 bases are TGCAGCGTCAATGACAGGGATAGGGCATGGAATGAGCAGTTCTTC. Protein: CSVNDRDRAWNEQFF.

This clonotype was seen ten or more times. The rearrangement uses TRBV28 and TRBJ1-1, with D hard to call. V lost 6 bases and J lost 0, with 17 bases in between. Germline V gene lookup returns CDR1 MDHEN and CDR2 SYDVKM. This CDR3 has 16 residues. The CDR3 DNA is TGTGCCAGCAGCCCTGGGATGTGGAGATTGAACACTGAAGCTTTCTTT. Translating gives CASSPGMWRLNTEAFF.

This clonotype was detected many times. The CDR3 loop is CASSTGLNTEAFF. Here the CDR3 DNA reads TGTGCCAGCAGTACAGGGTTGAACACTGAAGCTTTCTTT. The rearrangement links TRBV2 to TRBJ1-1; TRBD1 might be the D (6 bases). Trimming shortened V by 5 bases and J by 0 bases, and 7 bases separated the two germline ends. The CDR3 consists of 13 residues. Per the germline V gene, CDR1 is SNHLY and CDR2 is FYNNEI.

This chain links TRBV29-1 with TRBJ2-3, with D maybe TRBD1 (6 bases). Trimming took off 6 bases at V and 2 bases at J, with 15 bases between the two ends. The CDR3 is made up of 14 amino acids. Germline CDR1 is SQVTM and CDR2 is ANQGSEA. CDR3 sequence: CSVGKGQSTDTQYF. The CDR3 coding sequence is TGCAGCGTCGGGAAAGGACAGTCCACAGATACGCAGTATTTT.

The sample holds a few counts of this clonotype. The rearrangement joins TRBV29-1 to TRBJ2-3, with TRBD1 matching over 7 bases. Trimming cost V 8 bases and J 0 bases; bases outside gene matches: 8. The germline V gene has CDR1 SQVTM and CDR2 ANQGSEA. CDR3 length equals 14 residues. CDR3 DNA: TGCAGCATAATCGGGACAGTTAGCACAGATACGCAGTATTTT. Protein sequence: CSIIGTVSTDTQYF.

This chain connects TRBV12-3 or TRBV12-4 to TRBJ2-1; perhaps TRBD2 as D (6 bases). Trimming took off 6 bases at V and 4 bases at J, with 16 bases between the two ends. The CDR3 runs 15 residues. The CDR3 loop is CASSRGGGKYNEQFF. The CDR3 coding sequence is TGTGCCAGCAGCCGCGGTGGGGGGAAGTACAATGAGCAGTTCTTC.

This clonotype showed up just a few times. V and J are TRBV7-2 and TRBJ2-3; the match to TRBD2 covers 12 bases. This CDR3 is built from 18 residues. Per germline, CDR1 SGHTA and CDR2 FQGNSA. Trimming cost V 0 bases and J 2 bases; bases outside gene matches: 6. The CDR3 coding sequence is TGTGCCAGCAGCTTAGCGATCGGACTAGCGGGGATCACAGATACGCAGTATTTT. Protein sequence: CASSLAIGLAGITDTQYF.

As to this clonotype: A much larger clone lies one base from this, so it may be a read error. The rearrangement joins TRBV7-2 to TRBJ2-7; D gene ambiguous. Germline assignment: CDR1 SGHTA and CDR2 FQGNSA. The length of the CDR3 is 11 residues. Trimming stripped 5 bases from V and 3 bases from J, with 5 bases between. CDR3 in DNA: TGTGCCAGCAGCCACTTCTACGAGCAGTACTTC. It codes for CASSHFYEQYF.

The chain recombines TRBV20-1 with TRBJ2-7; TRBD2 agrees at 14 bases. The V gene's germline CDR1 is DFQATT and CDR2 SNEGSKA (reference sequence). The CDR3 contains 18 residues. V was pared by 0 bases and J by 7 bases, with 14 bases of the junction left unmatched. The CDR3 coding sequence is TGCAGTGCTAGAGAATTTGAGGGGACTAGCGGGAGAGCGTGGGAGCAGTACTTC. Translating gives CSAREFEGTSGRAWEQYF.

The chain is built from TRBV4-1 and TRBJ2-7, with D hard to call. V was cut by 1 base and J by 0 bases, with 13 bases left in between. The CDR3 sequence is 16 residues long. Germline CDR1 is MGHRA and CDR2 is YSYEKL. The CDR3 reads CASSQVYVRSSYEQYF. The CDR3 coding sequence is TGCGCCAGCAGCCAAGTTTACGTTAGATCCTCCTACGAGCAGTACTTC.

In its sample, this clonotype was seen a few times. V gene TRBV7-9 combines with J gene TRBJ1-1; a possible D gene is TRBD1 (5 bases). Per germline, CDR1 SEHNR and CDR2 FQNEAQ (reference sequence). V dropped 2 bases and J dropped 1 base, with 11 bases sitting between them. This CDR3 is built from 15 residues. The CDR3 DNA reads TGTGCCAGCAGCTTACACGGGGGTCGGAACACTGAAGCTTTCTTT. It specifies CASSLHGGRNTEAFF.

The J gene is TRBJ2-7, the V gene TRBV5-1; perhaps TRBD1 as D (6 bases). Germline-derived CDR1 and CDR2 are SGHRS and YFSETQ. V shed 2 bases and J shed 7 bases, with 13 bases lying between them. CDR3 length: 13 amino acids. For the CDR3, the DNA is TGCGCCAGCAGCTTATTGCAGGGGCGGGAGCAGTACTTC. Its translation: CASSLLQGREQYF.

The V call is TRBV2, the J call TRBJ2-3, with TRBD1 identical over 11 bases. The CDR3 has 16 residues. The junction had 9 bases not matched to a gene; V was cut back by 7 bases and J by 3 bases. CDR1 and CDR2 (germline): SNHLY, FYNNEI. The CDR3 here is CASTILGQGVTDTQYF. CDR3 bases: TGTGCCAGCACCATCCTGGGACAGGGGGTAACAGATACGCAGTATTTT.

CDR3 nucleotides: TGTGCCATCAGTGGCGTGAGCGGGGAGCTGTTTTTT. Protein: CAISGVSGELFF. The chain joins TRBV10-3 to TRBJ2-2; D call uncertain. With 4 bases removed from V and 7 bases from J, the gap between germline ends came to 7 bases. The germline V gene has CDR1 ENHRY and CDR2 SYGVKD. This CDR3 comprises 12 residues.

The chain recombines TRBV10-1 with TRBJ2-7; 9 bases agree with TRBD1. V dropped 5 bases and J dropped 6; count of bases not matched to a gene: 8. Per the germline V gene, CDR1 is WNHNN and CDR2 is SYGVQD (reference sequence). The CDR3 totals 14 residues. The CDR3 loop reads CASSKRDRDFEQYF. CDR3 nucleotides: TGCGCCAGCAGTAAACGGGACAGGGATTTCGAGCAGTACTTC.

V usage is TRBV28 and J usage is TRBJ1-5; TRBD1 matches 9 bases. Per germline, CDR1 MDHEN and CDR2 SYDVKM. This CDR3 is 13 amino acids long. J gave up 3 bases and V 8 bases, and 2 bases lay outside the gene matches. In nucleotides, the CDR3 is TGTGCCAGCGGACAGGGGAACAATCAGCCCCAGCATTTT. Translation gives CASGQGNNQPQHF.

This CDR3 is CASTSVAGGPVNTQYF. The DNA of the CDR3 is TGTGCCAGCACCTCGGTAGCGGGAGGGCCGGTGAATACGCAGTATTTT. The chain uses TRBV6-1 and TRBJ2-3; 11 bases line up with TRBD2. V gave up 7 bases and J gave up 7 bases; unmatched junction bases: 13. CDR3 length: 16 residues. Germline lookup yields CDR1 MNHNS and CDR2 SASEGT.

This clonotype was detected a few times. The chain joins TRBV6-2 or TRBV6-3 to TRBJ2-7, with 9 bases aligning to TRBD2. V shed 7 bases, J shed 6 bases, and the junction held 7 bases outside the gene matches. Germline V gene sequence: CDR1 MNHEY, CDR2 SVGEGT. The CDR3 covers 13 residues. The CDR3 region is CASMMGLAAEQYF. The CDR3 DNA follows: TGTGCCAGCATGATGGGACTAGCAGCCGAGCAGTACTTC.

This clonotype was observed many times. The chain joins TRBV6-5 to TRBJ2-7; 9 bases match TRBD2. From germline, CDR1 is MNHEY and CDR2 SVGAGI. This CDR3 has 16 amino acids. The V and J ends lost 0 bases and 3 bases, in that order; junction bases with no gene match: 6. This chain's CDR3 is CASSYSKASGDYEQYF. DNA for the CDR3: TGTGCCAGCAGTTACTCGAAAGCTAGCGGGGACTACGAGCAGTACTTC.

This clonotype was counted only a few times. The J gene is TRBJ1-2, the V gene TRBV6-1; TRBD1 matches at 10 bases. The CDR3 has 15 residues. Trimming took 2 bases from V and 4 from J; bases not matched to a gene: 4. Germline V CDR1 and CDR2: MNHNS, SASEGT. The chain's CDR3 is CASSEWGQGLYGYTF. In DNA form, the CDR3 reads TGTGCCAGCAGTGAATGGGGACAGGGGCTCTATGGCTACACCTTC.